Listed here are 30 T cell receptor beta chains from one sample, sequenced in a study of long-term antiretroviral therapy in people with HIV. The authors ran the immunoSEQ assay, v3.0, at survey level. Assay: immunoSEQ multiplex PCR; the TCRdb copy retains only in-frame clones and omits some. The data show fewer than 25,000 clones, about 86% seen once. Sequencing was performed on unsorted PBMCs, taken 1.2 years after starting antiretroviral therapy. The receptors come from a man aged 50 to 60 with HIV.

This rearrangement joins TRBV2 to TRBJ2-7, with D perhaps TRBD2 (5 bases). V lost 11 bases and J 2 bases, leaving 19 bases between the germline ends. The CDR3 extends over 14 amino acids. Germline V gives CDR1 SNHLY, CDR2 FYNNEI. For the CDR3, the DNA is TGTGCCTGCAAGCTAGCCGAAGTTACCTACGAGCAGTACTTC. Translated, it gives CACKLAEVTYEQYF.

V is TRBV6-1 and J is TRBJ2-1, with a possible D match to TRBD1 (5 bases). Trimming removed 1 base from V and 6 bases from J, with 13 bases in between. The length of the CDR3 is 15 residues. CDR1 and CDR2 (germline): MNHNS, SASEGT. The CDR3 protein is CASSEEAGLGNEQFF. In nucleotides, the CDR3 is TGTGCCAGCAGTGAAGAGGCAGGGTTGGGCAATGAGCAGTTCTTC.

The CDR3 DNA follows: TGTGCCAGCGCCGATCTACACAGGGGAACAAACTATGGCTACACCTTC. It yields the protein CASADLHRGTNYGYTF. The chain uses TRBV5-5 and TRBJ1-2; TRBD1 matches 7 bases. The germline V gene encodes CDR1 SGHKS and CDR2 YYEKEE (reference sequence). CDR3 length: 16 amino acids. The V and J ends lost 7 bases and 2 bases, in that order; junction bases with no gene match: 14.

The chain recombines TRBV16 with TRBJ1-6; the match to TRBD1 covers 9 bases. The V gene's germline CDR1 is KGHSY and CDR2 FQNENV. The CDR3 runs to 14 residues. V was clipped by 5 bases and J by 7 bases; unmatched bases: 3. The CDR3 DNA reads as TGTGCCAGCAGCTGGGACAGGGACAATTCACCCCTCCACTTT. Translation: CASSWDRDNSPLHF.

This chain links TRBV5-6 with TRBJ2-7, with 9 bases matching TRBD1. Trimming took 0 bases from V and 1 from J; bases not matched to a gene: 8. Per germline, CDR1 SGHDT and CDR2 YYEEEE. The CDR3 sequence is 17 residues long. CDR3 region: CASSLESRTGVSYEQYF. The CDR3 nucleotides read TGTGCCAGCAGCTTGGAATCTCGGACAGGGGTGTCCTACGAGCAGTACTTC.

The gene calls are TRBV14 and TRBJ2-3; D is ambiguous. The CDR3 sequence is 13 residues long. Trimming took 1 base from V and 5 from J, leaving 7 bases between them. Germline CDR1 SGHDN, CDR2 FVKESK. The CDR3 sequence is CASSQGLVDTQYF. In nucleotides, the CDR3 is TGTGCCAGCAGCCAAGGCCTAGTAGATACGCAGTATTTT.

This sequence joins TRBV5-1 and TRBJ1-1; D not certain. Germline lookup yields CDR1 SGHRS and CDR2 YFSETQ. Trimming stripped 0 bases from V and 4 bases from J, with 10 bases between. The CDR3 runs to 14 residues. CDR3 DNA sequence: TGCGCCAGCAGCTTGGAAGGAGGGTCCACTGAAGCTTTCTTT. Residues: CASSLEGGSTEAFF.

The chain employs TRBV28 and TRBJ1-2; D unresolved. CDR1 and CDR2 from the germline V gene are MDHEN and SYDVKM. V lost 10 bases and J 8 bases, leaving 14 bases between the germline ends. The CDR3 length is 11 residues. The CDR3 coding sequence is TGTGCCACCTCGCGTCTCGAAGGCTACACCTTC. This translates into CATSRLEGYTF.

Only one count was recorded for this clone. The chain uses TRBV11-2 and TRBJ1-5, with a weak D call TRBD1 (6 bases). Germline assignment: CDR1 SGHAT and CDR2 FQNNGV. This CDR3 has 18 amino acids. The V gene lost 5 bases and the J gene lost 5 bases, with 25 bases spanning the gap. For the CDR3, the DNA is TGTGCCAGCAGCCCACAGGGATGGCAGGGCCGGTGGGATCAGCCCCAGCATTTT. Amino acid sequence: CASSPQGWQGRWDQPQHF.

The J gene is TRBJ2-3, the V gene TRBV11-2, with D maybe TRBD1 (6 bases). CDR3 length equals 15 residues. The germline gives CDR1 SGHAT, CDR2 FQNNGV. Between the trimmed V and J ends, which lost 0 bases and 5 bases, there was a span of 12 bases. DNA of the CDR3: TGTGCCAGCAGCTTAGACACAGGGTTGGTAGATACGCAGTATTTT. Protein sequence: CASSLDTGLVDTQYF. Together with reference TRBV11-2 and TRBJ2-3, the CDR3 gives the full variable domain: EAGVAQSPRYKIIEKRQSVAFWCNPISGHATLYWYQQILGQGPKLLIQFQNNGVVDDSQLPKDRFSAERLKGVDSTLKIQPAKLEDSAVYLCASSLDTGLVDTQYFGPGTRLTVL.

The rearrangement uses TRBV30 and TRBJ2-3; 10 bases map to TRBD1. The CDR3 is made up of 15 amino acids. The junction had 6 bases not matched to a gene; V was cut back by 4 bases and J by 2 bases. Germline V gene lookup returns CDR1 GTSNPN and CDR2 SVGIG (reference sequence). The CDR3 DNA reads TGTGCCTGGACCCCGGGACAGGGGTTCACAGATACGCAGTATTTT. Protein sequence: CAWTPGQGFTDTQYF.

This clone was counted a few times. The CDR3 region is CASSPPGLYGYTF. As DNA, the CDR3 is TGTGCCAGCAGCCCCCCGGGGCTCTATGGCTACACCTTC. This rearrangement joins TRBV7-9 to TRBJ1-2, with a possible D match to TRBD1 (5 bases). Between the trimmed V and J ends, which lost 5 bases and 4 bases, there was a span of 11 bases. The CDR3 has 13 residues. Germline V gives CDR1 SEHNR, CDR2 FQNEAQ (reference sequence).

The gene calls are TRBV5-1 and TRBJ2-2; 7 bases map to TRBD1. CDR3 length: 15 amino acids. CDR1 is SGHRS and CDR2 is YFSETQ in the germline V gene. The V gene end was trimmed by 4 bases and the J gene end by 2 bases; junction bases not matched to a gene: 5. The CDR3 nucleotides read TGCGCCAGCAGCCAGGGACAGCATAACACCGGGGAGCTGTTTTTT. Amino acids: CASSQGQHNTGELFF.

CDR3 sequence: CASSYSSGDSYEQYF. The CDR3 coding sequence is TGTGCCAGCAGTTACTCTAGCGGGGATTCCTACGAGCAGTACTTC. The rearrangement joins TRBV6-5 to TRBJ2-7; 8 bases map to TRBD2. Germline V gene data show CDR1 as MNHEY and CDR2 as SVGAGI. After removal of 0 bases from V and 1 base from J, the junction contained 2 bases not matched to a gene. The CDR3 loop spans 15 amino acids.

V is TRBV12-5 and J is TRBJ1-4; D may be TRBD1 (5 bases). Trimming removed 11 bases at V and 8 bases at J, with 18 bases between. The CDR3 is made up of 13 amino acids. The germline gives CDR1 LGHNT, CDR2 FRNRAP. Here the CDR3 DNA reads TGTGCTTACTTATGGGGGGGAGTCGAAAAACTGTTTTTT. Translating it yields CAYLWGGVEKLFF. The full variable domain, completed using reference TRBV12-5 and TRBJ1-4, is DARVTQTPRHKVTEMGQEVTMRCQPILGHNTVFWYRQTMMQGLELLAYFRNRAPLDDSGMPKDRFSAEMPDATLATLKIQPSEPRDSAVYFCAYLWGGVEKLFFGSGTQLSVL.

The CDR3 is CASRKTSGTPYNEQFF. The CDR3 DNA reads TGTGCCAGCAGGAAAACCTCCGGGACACCATACAATGAGCAGTTCTTC. The chain recombines TRBV7-2 with TRBJ2-1, with D perhaps matching TRBD1 (6 bases). The V gene lost 6 bases and the J gene lost 4 bases, with 19 bases spanning the gap. Germline CDR1 SGHTA, CDR2 FQGNSA. This CDR3 spans 16 amino acids. The full variable domain, with the rest looked up from reference TRBV7-2 and TRBJ2-1, is GAGVSQSPSNKVTEKGKDVELRCDPISGHTALYWYRQSLGQGLEFLIYFQGNSAPDKSGLPSDRFSAERTGGSVSTLTIQRTQQEDSAVYLCASRKTSGTPYNEQFFGPGTRLTVL.

The J gene is TRBJ2-7, the V gene TRBV19; 8 bases agree with TRBD1. V shed 3 bases and J 0 bases; nucleotides not matched to a gene: 4. CDR3 size: 15 residues. Germline V CDR1 and CDR2: LNHDA, SQIVND (reference sequence). The CDR3: CASSILTGGSYEQYF. DNA of the CDR3: TGTGCCAGTAGTATTCTAACAGGGGGCTCCTACGAGCAGTACTTC.

The rearrangement joins TRBV5-1 to TRBJ1-3, with D hard to call. The CDR3 sequence is 15 residues long. The germline V gene encodes CDR1 SGHRS and CDR2 YFSETQ. V lost 0 bases to trimming and J lost 0 bases, with 7 bases between them. The CDR3 sequence: CASSLASSSGNTIYF. The CDR3 DNA is TGCGCCAGCAGCTTGGCCAGCTCCTCTGGAAACACCATATATTTT.

The genes are TRBV2 and TRBJ1-1; weak D call: TRBD1 (5 bases). Trimming took 7 bases from V and 7 from J, leaving 19 bases between them. CDR1 and CDR2 from the germline V gene are SNHLY and FYNNEI. The CDR3 is 14 amino acids. The CDR3 bases are TGTGCCAGCACCGGTCGAGGGGAGCCAGGTGAAGCTTTCTTT. Its translation: CASTGRGEPGEAFF.

The chain combines TRBV15 with TRBJ2-1; D perhaps matches TRBD2 (6 bases). The CDR3 has 13 residues. The ends were cut back, 7 bases at V and 8 bases at J, with 15 bases in the middle. Looked up from germline, CDR1 is LNHNV and CDR2 is YYDKDF (reference sequence). The CDR3 loop is CATKAGSRDEQFF. CDR3 DNA sequence: TGTGCCACCAAAGCGGGTTCCCGGGATGAGCAGTTCTTC.

The rearrangement joins TRBV15 to TRBJ1-4, with D possibly matching TRBD1 (5 bases). CDR1 and CDR2 from the germline V gene are LNHNV and YYDKDF (reference sequence). This CDR3 has 13 residues. The V and J ends lost 6 bases and 11 bases respectively, with 16 bases between them. The CDR3 DNA reads as TGTGCCACCAGATCCGGGACCAGTGAGAAACTGTTTTTT. Translation: CATRSGTSEKLFF.

V and J are TRBV2 and TRBJ1-3, with D hard to call. Per the germline V gene, CDR1 is SNHLY and CDR2 is FYNNEI. Trimming cost V 7 bases and J 0 bases, with 10 bases left between them. The CDR3 sequence is 14 residues long. For the CDR3, the DNA is TGTGCCAGCATGGAGGATTCCTCTGGAAACACCATATATTTT. Translation gives CASMEDSSGNTIYF. Drawing the rest from reference TRBV2 and TRBJ1-3, the complete variable domain is EPEVTQTPSHQVTQMGQEVILRCVPISNHLYFYWYRQILGQKVEFLVSFYNNEISEKSEIFDDQFSVERPDGSNFTLKIRSTKLEDSAMYFCASMEDSSGNTIYFGEGSWLTVV.

The chain employs TRBV11-2 and TRBJ1-2, with D perhaps TRBD1 (6 bases). The CDR3 has 15 amino acids. Germline assignment: CDR1 SGHAT and CDR2 FQNNGV. Trimming shortened V by 5 bases and J by 4 bases, and 17 bases separated the two germline ends. In DNA, the CDR3 is TGTGCCAGCAGCCTACAGGGTCTCAACCCCTATGGCTACACCTTC. Translated: CASSLQGLNPYGYTF.

The chain is built from TRBV27 and TRBJ2-3, with 11 bases fitting TRBD2. The CDR3 loop spans 18 amino acids. Germline V gene sequence: CDR1 MNHEY, CDR2 SMNVEV (reference sequence). V was pared by 6 bases and J by 0 bases, with 11 bases of the junction left unmatched. The DNA of the CDR3 is TGTGCCAGCAGCCCTCTAGCGGGGGGAATTTCTAGCACAGATACGCAGTATTTT. Its protein product is CASSPLAGGISSTDTQYF.

In this sample, this clone turned up once. The chain couples TRBV19 to TRBJ1-6; TRBD1 is a possible D gene (5 bases). The V gene lost 7 bases and the J gene lost 5 bases, with 9 bases spanning the gap. Germline V CDR1 and CDR2: LNHDA, SQIVND (reference sequence). This CDR3 has 13 amino acids. CDR3 sequence (DNA): TGTGCCAGTAAGCCAGGGAATAATTCACCCCTCCACTTT. It translates to CASKPGNNSPLHF.

CDR3 nucleotides: TGTGCCAGCAGCACCCGGGCGGGAGCAACCTCTGGAAACACCATATATTTT. Encoded protein: CASSTRAGATSGNTIYF. The chain has TRBV7-6 and TRBJ1-3; D not certain. Germline loops: CDR1 SGHVS, CDR2 FNYEAQ. This CDR3 has 17 amino acids. Trimming stripped 5 bases from V and 0 bases from J, with 17 bases between.

V usage is TRBV7-6 and J usage is TRBJ2-5, with D hard to call. The V gene's germline CDR1 is SGHVS and CDR2 FNYEAQ. This CDR3 region has 12 residues. V was shortened by 0 bases and J by 5 bases, with 4 bases between the two germline ends. CDR3 residues: CASSLARETQYF. Here the CDR3 DNA reads TGTGCCAGCAGCTTAGCTCGGGAGACCCAGTACTTC.

The chain employs TRBV9 and TRBJ2-5, with a tentative D call TRBD2 (6 bases). V was clipped by 0 bases and J by 1 base, with 13 bases between them. The CDR3 runs 16 residues. Per the germline V gene, CDR1 is SGDLS and CDR2 is YYNGEE. Here the CDR3 reads CASSVEGGTVQETQYF. CDR3 coding DNA: TGTGCCAGCAGCGTAGAGGGCGGGACGGTCCAAGAGACCCAGTACTTC.

This clone was seen a handful of times. The chain has TRBV7-9 and TRBJ1-6, with D maybe TRBD1 (6 bases). CDR1 is SEHNR and CDR2 is FQNEAQ in the germline V gene (reference sequence). The V gene lost 5 bases and the J gene lost 9 bases, with 14 bases spanning the gap. This CDR3 is built from 14 residues. The CDR3 here is CASSKGGPGSPLHF. The CDR3 region has the DNA TGTGCCAGCAGCAAGGGGGGACCCGGTTCACCCCTCCACTTT. The full variable domain, in which reference TRBV7-9 and TRBJ1-6 provide the parts outside the CDR3, is DTGVSQNPRHKITKRGQNVTFRCDPISEHNRLYWYRQTLGQGPEFLTYFQNEAQLEKSRLLSDRFSAERPKGSFSTLEIQRTEQGDSAMYLCASSKGGPGSPLHFGNGTRLTVT.

The chain is built from TRBV7-9 and TRBJ1-1, with 10 positions matching TRBD1. The CDR3 sequence is 14 residues long. The V gene's germline CDR1 is SEHNR and CDR2 FQNEAQ (reference sequence). V lost 5 bases to trimming and J lost 5 bases; unmatched junction nucleotides: 5. This chain's CDR3 is CASSMGQGKTEAFF. DNA for the CDR3: TGTGCCAGCAGCATGGGACAGGGGAAAACTGAAGCTTTCTTT.